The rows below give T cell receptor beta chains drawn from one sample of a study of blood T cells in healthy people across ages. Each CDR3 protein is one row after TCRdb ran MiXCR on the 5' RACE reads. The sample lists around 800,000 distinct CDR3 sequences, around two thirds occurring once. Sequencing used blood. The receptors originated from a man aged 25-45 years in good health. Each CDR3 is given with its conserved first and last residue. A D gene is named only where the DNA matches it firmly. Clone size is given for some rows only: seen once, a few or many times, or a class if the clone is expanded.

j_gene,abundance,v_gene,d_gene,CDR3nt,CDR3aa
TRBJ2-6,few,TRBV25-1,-,TGTGCCAGCAGAACGACTGGGGCCAACGTCCTGACTTTC,CASRTTGANVLTF
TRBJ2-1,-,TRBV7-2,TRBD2,TGTGCCAGCAGCTCCTCCGGGACTAGCGGGGGGGCTTCCCAGTTCTTC,CASSSSGTSGGASQFF
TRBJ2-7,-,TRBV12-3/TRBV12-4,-,TGTGCCAGCAGTTTGAAGCAAAGCTCCTACGAGCAGTACTTC,CASSLKQSSYEQYF
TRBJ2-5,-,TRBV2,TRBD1,TGTGCCAGCAGTGAAGTGGACAGGGATGAGACCCAGTACTTC,CASSEVDRDETQYF
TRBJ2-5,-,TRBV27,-,TGTGCCAGCAGTAAACTAGCTGGAGAGACCCAGTACTTC,CASSKLAGETQYF
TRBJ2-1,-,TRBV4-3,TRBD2,TGCGCCAGCAGCCAAGTTTTAGGACTAGCGGGTGAGCAGTTCTTC,CASSQVLGLAGEQFF
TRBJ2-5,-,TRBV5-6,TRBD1,TGTGCCAGCCGGGACAGGGCGTCCGCTTGGGAGACCCAGTACTTC,CASRDRASAWETQYF
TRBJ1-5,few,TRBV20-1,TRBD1,TGCAGTGCTAGTAGGACAGGGACTTCTTATCAGCCCCAGCATTTT,CSASRTGTSYQPQHF
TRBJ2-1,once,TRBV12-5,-,TGTGCTAGTGTTTGGGGGAATGAGCAGTTCTTC,CASVWGNEQFF
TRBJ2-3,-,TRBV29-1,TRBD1,TGCAGCGTTGAAGATCCGCAGGGGGCAGGAGATACGCAGTATTTT,CSVEDPQGAGDTQYF
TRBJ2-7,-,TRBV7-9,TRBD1,TGTGCCGTTCTTGGACAGGGCGCCTACAATGAGCAGTACTTC,CAVLGQGAYNEQYF
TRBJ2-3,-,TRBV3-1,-,TGTGCCAGCAGCCAAGATCCCGGGGAACTGCAGTATTTT,CASSQDPGELQYF
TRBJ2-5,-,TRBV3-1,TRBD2,TGTGCCAGCAGTTCCCGTTCCGGGACTAGCGGGAAAGAGACCCAGTACTTC,CASSSRSGTSGKETQYF
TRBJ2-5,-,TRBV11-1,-,TGTGCCAGCAGCCTCGTTCACCCAAGAAGGGGGTTGGAAGAGACCCAGTACTTC,CASSLVHPRRGLEETQYF
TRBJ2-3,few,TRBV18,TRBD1,TGTGCCAGCTCACCCAGACAGGGTAGCACAGATACGCAGTATTTT,CASSPRQGSTDTQYF
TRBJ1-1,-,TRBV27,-,TGTGCCGGCATGCACACACCTGGGACTGAAGCTTTCTTT,CAGMHTPGTEAFF
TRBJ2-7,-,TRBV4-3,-,TGCGCCAGCAGCCAACAACTAGATTCCTACGAGCAGTACTTC,CASSQQLDSYEQYF
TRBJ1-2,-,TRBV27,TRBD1,TGTGCCAGCAGTCCGTGGGGACAGGGGGCGAATACCTATGGCTACACCTTC,CASSPWGQGANTYGYTF
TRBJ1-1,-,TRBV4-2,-,TGTGCCAGCAGCCAAGAGAGGGGGTTACAGGTGGGGAGGACTGAAGCTTTCTTT,CASSQERGLQVGRTEAFF
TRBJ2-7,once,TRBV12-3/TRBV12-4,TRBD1,TGTGCCAGCAGCCGCGGACAGGGTCTCTACGGGCAGTACTTC,CASSRGQGLYGQYF
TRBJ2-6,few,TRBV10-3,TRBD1,TGTGCCATCAGTGAGTCTTGGACAGGGGATGCTGGGGCCAACGTCCTGACTTTC,CAISESWTGDAGANVLTF
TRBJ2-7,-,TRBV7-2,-,TGTGCCAGCAGCTTAGAAGTGAATCCCTACGAGCAGTACTTC,CASSLEVNPYEQYF